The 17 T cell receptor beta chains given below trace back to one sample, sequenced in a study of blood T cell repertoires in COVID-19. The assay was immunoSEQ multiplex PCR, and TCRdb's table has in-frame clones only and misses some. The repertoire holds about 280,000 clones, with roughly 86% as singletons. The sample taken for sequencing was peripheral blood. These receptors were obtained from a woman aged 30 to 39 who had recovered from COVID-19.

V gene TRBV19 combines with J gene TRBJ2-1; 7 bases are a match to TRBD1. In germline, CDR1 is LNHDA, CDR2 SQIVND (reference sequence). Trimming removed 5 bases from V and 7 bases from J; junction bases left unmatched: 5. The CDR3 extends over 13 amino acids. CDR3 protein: CASSPGTVNEQFF. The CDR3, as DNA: TGTGCCAGTAGTCCAGGGACAGTTAATGAGCAGTTCTTC. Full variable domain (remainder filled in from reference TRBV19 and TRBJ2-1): DGGITQSPKYLFRKEGQNVTLSCEQNLNHDAMYWYRQDPGQGLRLIYYSQIVNDFQKGDIAEGYSVSREKKESFPLTVTSAQKNPTAFYLCASSPGTVNEQFFGPGTRLTVL.

The CDR3 spells CASSPDRADTDTQYF. The CDR3 DNA follows: TGTGCCAGCTCACCTGACAGGGCAGACACAGATACGCAGTATTTT. The chain recombines TRBV18 with TRBJ2-3, with TRBD1 matching 7 bases. CDR3 size: 15 residues. Losses at the gene ends were 3 bases for V and 2 bases for J; bases not matched to a gene: 5. Looked up from germline, CDR1 is KGHSH and CDR2 is LQKENI.

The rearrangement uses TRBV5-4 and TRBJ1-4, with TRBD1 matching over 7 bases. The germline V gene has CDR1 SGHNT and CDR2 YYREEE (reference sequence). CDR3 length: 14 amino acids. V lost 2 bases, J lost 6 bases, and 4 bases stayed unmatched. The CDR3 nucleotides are TGTGCCAGCAGCTTTGACAGGGCGGATGAAAAACTGTTTTTT. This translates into CASSFDRADEKLFF.

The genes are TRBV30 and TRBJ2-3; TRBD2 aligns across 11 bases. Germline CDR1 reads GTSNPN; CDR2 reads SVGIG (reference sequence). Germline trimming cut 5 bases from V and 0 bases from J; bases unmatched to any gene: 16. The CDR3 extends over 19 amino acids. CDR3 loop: CAWATLAGGQKVSTDTQYF. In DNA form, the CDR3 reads TGTGCCTGGGCGACCCTAGCGGGGGGCCAGAAAGTAAGCACAGATACGCAGTATTTT.

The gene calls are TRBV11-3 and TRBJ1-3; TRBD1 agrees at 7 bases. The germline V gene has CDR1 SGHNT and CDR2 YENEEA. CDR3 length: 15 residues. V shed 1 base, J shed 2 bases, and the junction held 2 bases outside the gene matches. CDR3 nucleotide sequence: TGTGCCAGCAGCTTAGGGGGACAGCCTGGAAACACCATATATTTT. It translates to CASSLGGQPGNTIYF.

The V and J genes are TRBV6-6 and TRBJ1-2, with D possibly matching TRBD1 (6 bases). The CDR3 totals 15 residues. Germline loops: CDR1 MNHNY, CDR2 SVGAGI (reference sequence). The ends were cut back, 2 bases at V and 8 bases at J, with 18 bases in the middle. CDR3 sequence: CASSYRGEGEWGYTF. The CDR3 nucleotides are TGTGCCAGCAGTTACCGGGGGGAGGGGGAGTGGGGCTACACCTTC.

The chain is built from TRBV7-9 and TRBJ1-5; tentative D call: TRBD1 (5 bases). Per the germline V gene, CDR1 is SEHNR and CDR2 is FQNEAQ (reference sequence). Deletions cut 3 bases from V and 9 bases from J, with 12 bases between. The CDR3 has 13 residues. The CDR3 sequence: CASSLGGASPQHF. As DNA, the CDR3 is TGTGCCAGCAGCTTGGGGGGAGCATCGCCCCAGCATTTT.

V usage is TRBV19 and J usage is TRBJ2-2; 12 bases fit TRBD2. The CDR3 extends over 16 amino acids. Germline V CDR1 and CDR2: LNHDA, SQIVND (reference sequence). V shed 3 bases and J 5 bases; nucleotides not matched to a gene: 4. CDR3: CASSINLAGGTGELFF. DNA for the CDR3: TGTGCCAGTAGTATCAATCTAGCGGGGGGGACCGGGGAGCTGTTTTTT.

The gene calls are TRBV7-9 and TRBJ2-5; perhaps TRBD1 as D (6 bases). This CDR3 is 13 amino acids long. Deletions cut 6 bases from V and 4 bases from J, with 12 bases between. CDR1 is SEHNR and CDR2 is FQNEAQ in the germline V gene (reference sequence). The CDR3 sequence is CASRRTGLETQYF. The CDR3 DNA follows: TGTGCCAGCAGGAGAACAGGGCTAGAGACCCAGTACTTC.

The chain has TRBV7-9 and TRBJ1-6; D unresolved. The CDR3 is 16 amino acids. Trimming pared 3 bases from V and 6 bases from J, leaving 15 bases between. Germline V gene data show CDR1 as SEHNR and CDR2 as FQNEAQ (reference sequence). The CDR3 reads CASSFFGDNPNSPLHF. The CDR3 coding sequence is TGTGCCAGCAGCTTTTTCGGGGATAACCCTAATTCACCCCTCCACTTT.

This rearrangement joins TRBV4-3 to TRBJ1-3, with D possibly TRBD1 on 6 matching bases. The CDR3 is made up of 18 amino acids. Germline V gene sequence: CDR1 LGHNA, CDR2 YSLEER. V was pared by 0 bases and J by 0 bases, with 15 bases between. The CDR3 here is CASSQDKVGARSGNTIYF. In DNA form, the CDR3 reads TGCGCCAGCAGCCAAGATAAGGTGGGGGCTCGCTCTGGAAACACCATATATTTT.

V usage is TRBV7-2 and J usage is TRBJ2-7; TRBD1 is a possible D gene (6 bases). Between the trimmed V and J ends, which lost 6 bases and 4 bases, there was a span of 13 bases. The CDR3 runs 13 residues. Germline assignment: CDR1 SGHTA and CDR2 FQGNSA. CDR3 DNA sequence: TGTGCCAGCAGGTCACAGGGTTCATACGAGCAGTACTTC. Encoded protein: CASRSQGSYEQYF.

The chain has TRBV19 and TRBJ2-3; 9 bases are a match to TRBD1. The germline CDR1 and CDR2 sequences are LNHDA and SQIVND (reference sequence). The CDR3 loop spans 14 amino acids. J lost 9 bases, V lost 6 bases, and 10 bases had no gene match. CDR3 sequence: CASREQGAAETQYF. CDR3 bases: TGTGCCAGTAGGGAACAGGGGGCTGCGGAGACGCAGTATTTT.

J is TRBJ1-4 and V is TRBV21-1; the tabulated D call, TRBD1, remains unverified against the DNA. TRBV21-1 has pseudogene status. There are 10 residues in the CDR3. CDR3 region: CASPKEKLFF. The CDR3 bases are TGTGCCAGCCCCAAAGAAAAACTGTTTTTT.

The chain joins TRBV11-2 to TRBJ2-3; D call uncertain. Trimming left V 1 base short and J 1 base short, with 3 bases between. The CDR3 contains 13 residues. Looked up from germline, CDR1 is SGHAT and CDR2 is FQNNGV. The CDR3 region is CASSLGGTDTQYF. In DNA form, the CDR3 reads TGTGCCAGCAGCTTAGGCGGCACAGATACGCAGTATTTT.

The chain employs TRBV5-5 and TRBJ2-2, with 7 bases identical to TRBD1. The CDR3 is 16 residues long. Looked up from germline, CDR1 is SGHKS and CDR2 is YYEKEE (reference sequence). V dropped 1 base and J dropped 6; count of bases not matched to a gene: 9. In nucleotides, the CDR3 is TGTGCCAGCAGCTTGAGCCAGGGGGTACGATCCGGGGAGCTGTTTTTT. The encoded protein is CASSLSQGVRSGELFF.

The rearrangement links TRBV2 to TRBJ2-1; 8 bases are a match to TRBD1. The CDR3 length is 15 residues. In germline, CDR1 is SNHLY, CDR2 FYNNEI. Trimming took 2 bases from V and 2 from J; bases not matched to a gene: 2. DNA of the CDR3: TGTGCCAGCAGTGAAAGACAGGGGACCTACAATGAGCAGTTCTTC. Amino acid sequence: CASSERQGTYNEQFF.